This entry describes one T cell receptor (beta chain). This entry is derived from a study of shared clonotypes between healthy human individuals. In germline, CDR1 is MNHEY, CDR2 SMNVEV (reference sequence). The CDR3 loop spans 16 amino acids. Trimming stripped 6 bases from V and 3 bases from J, with 20 bases between. In the sorted-subset replicate PCRs, around 200 ng DNA, 29,000 or so T cell genomes, was used. Produced via immunoSEQ multiplex PCR; TCRdb's table is partial and in-frame only. The table includes roughly 1,500,000 clones, approximately 98.5% detected once. Input material: naive CD4+ T cells sorted from blood. Noted subset: CD45RA+ positively selected. The chain couples TRBV27 to TRBJ1-1; possible D gene TRBD1, 5 bases. This TCR was recovered from a man aged 25 to 40 in good health. As DNA, the CDR3 is TGTGCCAGCAGCTATAGAAGAGGTCTGGGGCACACTGAAGCTTTCTTT. Translation: CASSYRRGLGHTEAFF.